This T cell receptor beta chain was observed in a study of blood T cell repertoires in COVID-19. Study-level background: The origin of the acute and convalescent COVID-19 samples was the United States, Italy and Spain. T cells, B-cell-depleted T cells, or PBMCs supplied cDNA or gDNA.

Original processing notes: Amplification of reference gene primers provided the estimated nucleated cell counts. The repertoire was sequenced with immunoSEQ multiplex PCR; TCRdb's copy has only in-frame clones and lacks some. V and J calls and clone size are as listed in that table; D and trimming were resolved from the DNA. In the table there are fewer than 80,000 clones, around 90% of which are singletons. From germline, CDR1 is SQVTM and CDR2 ANQGSEA. The CDR3 is 13 residues long. Trimming removed 6 bases from V and 8 bases from J, with 19 bases in between. This clone was counted between two and nine times.

Sequencing was performed on peripheral blood. The chain links TRBV29-1 to TRBJ1-2; D call uncertain. This sequence was found in a man aged 30 to 45 with acute or convalescent COVID-19. The CDR3 bases are TGCAGCGTGACCCCTTGGGCAGGTCAGGGCTACACCTTC. Amino acid sequence: CSVTPWAGQGYTF.